Listed below are T cell receptor beta chains from one sample, sequenced in a study of cytomegalovirus exposure and HLA in healthy donors. Produced via immunoSEQ multiplex PCR; TCRdb's table is partial and in-frame only. The sample records 200,000 to 250,000 clones, over 65% being singletons. Sequenced: PBMCs. The receptors stem from a woman aged 55-69 years in good health and CMV-seropositive. The CDR3 runs from the conserved cysteine through the conserved F or W. The D gene is left open where the match is weak. Where a row states a size, it is once, few, many or the class of an expanded clone; other rows omit it.

J gene: TRBJ1-5; D gene: TRBD1; V gene: TRBV6-4; clone size: NA; CDR3 DNA: TGTGCCAGCAGGACCAGAGAGACAGGGGAGACTGGCAATCAGCCCCAGCATTTT; CDR3 protein: CASRTRETGETGNQPQHF
J gene: TRBJ2-7; D gene: TRBD1; V gene: TRBV7-8; clone size: NA; CDR3 DNA: TGTGCCAGCAGCTCCCGACAGGGACCTTACGAGCAGTACTTC; CDR3 protein: CASSSRQGPYEQYF
J gene: TRBJ2-7; D gene: TRBD2; V gene: TRBV7-3; clone size: NA; CDR3 DNA: TGTGCCAGCAGCTTACAGGGTAGCGGGGTGTTCTACGAGCAGTACTTC; CDR3 protein: CASSLQGSGVFYEQYF
J gene: TRBJ1-6; D gene: TRBD1; V gene: TRBV25-1; clone size: NA; CDR3 DNA: TGTGCCAGCAGTGAATATAGACAGGGCCTAAATTCACCCCTCCACTTT; CDR3 protein: CASSEYRQGLNSPLHF
J gene: TRBJ1-2; D gene: TRBD1; V gene: TRBV30; clone size: NA; CDR3 DNA: TGTGCCTGGAGTCTGGACAGGGAGGCTGGTGGCTACACCTTC; CDR3 protein: CAWSLDREAGGYTF
J gene: TRBJ2-3; D gene: NA; V gene: TRBV11-2; clone size: few; CDR3 DNA: TGTGCCAGCAGACCAGACTCAATCTACACAGATACGCAGTATTTT; CDR3 protein: CASRPDSIYTDTQYF
J gene: TRBJ1-1; D gene: NA; V gene: TRBV5-1; clone size: NA; CDR3 DNA: TGCGCCAGCAGCCTGGGCTATTTTCCAGCTTTCTTT; CDR3 protein: CASSLGYFPAFF
J gene: TRBJ1-1; D gene: NA; V gene: TRBV5-1; clone size: once; CDR3 DNA: TGCGCCAGCAGCTTGGGTAGCGTGAACACTGAAGCTTTCTTT; CDR3 protein: CASSLGSVNTEAFF
J gene: TRBJ1-6; D gene: NA; V gene: TRBV30; clone size: once; CDR3 DNA: TGTGCCTGTTACCGGGAAAAGGGTTCACCCCTCCACTTT; CDR3 protein: CACYREKGSPLHF
J gene: TRBJ1-1; D gene: TRBD1; V gene: TRBV7-3; clone size: NA; CDR3 DNA: TGTGCCAGCAGCGCAACAGGGGGGAACACTGAAGCTTTCTTT; CDR3 protein: CASSATGGNTEAFF
J gene: TRBJ1-1; D gene: NA; V gene: TRBV9; clone size: NA; CDR3 DNA: TGTGCCAGCAGCGTAGAGGGCAGGGGCTACATGAACACTGAAGCTTTCTTT; CDR3 protein: CASSVEGRGYMNTEAFF
J gene: TRBJ2-1; D gene: TRBD2; V gene: TRBV6-6; clone size: once; CDR3 DNA: TGTGCCACAATAGCGGGCGGCATCTACAATGAGCAGTTCTTC; CDR3 protein: CATIAGGIYNEQFF
J gene: TRBJ2-1; D gene: TRBD2; V gene: TRBV30; clone size: once; CDR3 DNA: TGTGCCTGGACTCTAGCGGGAGGTTACAATGAGCAGTTCTTC; CDR3 protein: CAWTLAGGYNEQFF
J gene: TRBJ2-1; D gene: TRBD2; V gene: TRBV19; clone size: NA; CDR3 DNA: TGTGCCAGTAGTGCTGCCGGGACTAGCGGCTACAATGAGCAGTTCTTC; CDR3 protein: CASSAAGTSGYNEQFF
J gene: TRBJ2-5; D gene: NA; V gene: TRBV6-1; clone size: NA; CDR3 DNA: TGTGCCAGCACGGGACATTCTTGGGGAGAGACCCAGTACTTC; CDR3 protein: CASTGHSWGETQYF
J gene: TRBJ1-2; D gene: NA; V gene: TRBV27; clone size: NA; CDR3 DNA: TGTGCCAGCAGTACAGGGCAGGGGCTAGGCTACACCTTC; CDR3 protein: CASSTGQGLGYTF
J gene: TRBJ1-6; D gene: NA; V gene: TRBV18; clone size: few; CDR3 DNA: TGTGCCAGCTCACGAACCGGGGGGAATGGCGGTTCACCCCTCCACTTT; CDR3 protein: CASSRTGGNGGSPLHF
J gene: TRBJ2-1; D gene: TRBD1; V gene: TRBV9; clone size: NA; CDR3 DNA: TGTGCCAGCAGCGTAGCAGTCCGGACAGGGGCCCGCAATGAGCAGTTCTTC; CDR3 protein: CASSVAVRTGARNEQFF
J gene: TRBJ1-6; D gene: NA; V gene: TRBV28; clone size: NA; CDR3 DNA: TGTGCCAGCAGCAGACTTTCACCCCTCCACTTT; CDR3 protein: CASSRLSPLHF
J gene: TRBJ1-6; D gene: NA; V gene: TRBV28; clone size: NA; CDR3 DNA: TGTGCCAGCAGTTTGGCAGGAGAGGGAAATTCACCCCTCCACTTT; CDR3 protein: CASSLAGEGNSPLHF
J gene: TRBJ2-2; D gene: NA; V gene: TRBV5-1; clone size: NA; CDR3 DNA: TGCGCCAGCAGCTTGGTACTAGAGAACACCGGGGAGCTGTTTTTT; CDR3 protein: CASSLVLENTGELFF
J gene: TRBJ1-1; D gene: NA; V gene: TRBV30; clone size: NA; CDR3 DNA: TGTGCCTGGAATCCCAGGGTGAACACTGAAGCTTTCTTT; CDR3 protein: CAWNPRVNTEAFF
J gene: TRBJ2-3; D gene: NA; V gene: TRBV6-5; clone size: NA; CDR3 DNA: TGTGCCAGCAGTTACTCACAAGGGGTCACAGATACGCAGTATTTT; CDR3 protein: CASSYSQGVTDTQYF
J gene: TRBJ2-7; D gene: NA; V gene: TRBV2; clone size: NA; CDR3 DNA: TGTGCCAGCAGAGCCAACAGCTACGAGCAGTACTTC; CDR3 protein: CASRANSYEQYF
J gene: TRBJ1-1; D gene: NA; V gene: TRBV6-1; clone size: NA; CDR3 DNA: TGTGCCAGCAGTGGACAACGGCTGAACACTGAAGCTTTCTTT; CDR3 protein: CASSGQRLNTEAFF
J gene: TRBJ1-6; D gene: NA; V gene: TRBV15; clone size: NA; CDR3 DNA: TGTGCCACCAGCGGGGGAGGGGGGGCCTCCTATAATTCACCCCTCCACTTT; CDR3 protein: CATSGGGGASYNSPLHF
J gene: TRBJ1-5; D gene: TRBD1; V gene: TRBV6-5; clone size: NA; CDR3 DNA: TGTGCCAGCAGTGCCGACAGGGGACACAATCAGCCCCAGCATTTT; CDR3 protein: CASSADRGHNQPQHF
J gene: TRBJ1-1; D gene: NA; V gene: TRBV6-1; clone size: NA; CDR3 DNA: TGTGCCAGCAGTGAAGTAGGCAGGGCGACTGAAGCTTTCTTT; CDR3 protein: CASSEVGRATEAFF
J gene: TRBJ2-1; D gene: TRBD1; V gene: TRBV7-2; clone size: NA; CDR3 DNA: TGTGCCAGCAGCTCGGACAGGACTGGAATACGCAATGAGCAGTTCTTC; CDR3 protein: CASSSDRTGIRNEQFF
J gene: TRBJ2-5; D gene: NA; V gene: TRBV7-3; clone size: NA; CDR3 DNA: TGTGCCAGCAGCCGGGGGGCGGGGGAGACCCAGTACTTC; CDR3 protein: CASSRGAGETQYF
J gene: TRBJ2-7; D gene: NA; V gene: TRBV30; clone size: NA; CDR3 DNA: TGTGCCTGGAGTGTAGGGACTTTGGGGGAGCAGTACTTC; CDR3 protein: CAWSVGTLGEQYF
J gene: TRBJ2-1; D gene: TRBD1; V gene: TRBV27; clone size: NA; CDR3 DNA: TGTGCCAGCAGTTTGGACAGGAATGAGCAGTTCTTC; CDR3 protein: CASSLDRNEQFF
J gene: TRBJ2-7; D gene: TRBD2; V gene: TRBV7-9; clone size: NA; CDR3 DNA: TGTGCCAGCAGCACGACTAGCGGGCCCTCCTACGAGCAGTACTTC; CDR3 protein: CASSTTSGPSYEQYF
J gene: TRBJ2-7; D gene: TRBD1; V gene: TRBV19; clone size: NA; CDR3 DNA: TGTGCCAGTAGTACCGGACAGGGATACGAGCAGTACTTC; CDR3 protein: CASSTGQGYEQYF
J gene: TRBJ2-7; D gene: NA; V gene: TRBV21-1; clone size: NA; CDR3 DNA: TGTGCCATCTGCGTTCCTCCTAACGAGCAGTACTTC; CDR3 protein: CAICVPPNEQYF
J gene: TRBJ2-7; D gene: NA; V gene: TRBV30; clone size: NA; CDR3 DNA: TGTGCCTGGAGTATGAAGAGTACCTACGAGCAGTACTTC; CDR3 protein: CAWSMKSTYEQYF
J gene: TRBJ1-6; D gene: NA; V gene: TRBV19; clone size: few; CDR3 DNA: TGTGCCAGTAGTAACCAGGGAGGTGGTCGGACACCCCTCCACTTT; CDR3 protein: CASSNQGGGRTPLHF
J gene: TRBJ1-2; D gene: TRBD1; V gene: TRBV7-9; clone size: NA; CDR3 DNA: TGTGCCAGCAGCTTACGGGACAGGATCTATGGCTACACCTTC; CDR3 protein: CASSLRDRIYGYTF
J gene: TRBJ2-5; D gene: NA; V gene: TRBV11-3; clone size: NA; CDR3 DNA: TGTGCCAGCAGCGTGGACAGTCAAGAGACCCAGTACTTC; CDR3 protein: CASSVDSQETQYF
J gene: TRBJ1-1; D gene: TRBD1; V gene: TRBV7-6; clone size: NA; CDR3 DNA: TGTGCCAGCAGCCCGCGGGACAGGGGGAGTACTGAAGCTTTCTTT; CDR3 protein: CASSPRDRGSTEAFF
J gene: TRBJ2-1; D gene: NA; V gene: TRBV30; clone size: NA; CDR3 DNA: TGTGCCTGGAGTGAGGGGCGCAATGAGCAGTTCTTC; CDR3 protein: CAWSEGRNEQFF
J gene: TRBJ2-7; D gene: TRBD2; V gene: TRBV5-6; clone size: NA; CDR3 DNA: TGTGCCAGCAGCTTGGGACTAGCGAGCGACGAGCAGTACTTC; CDR3 protein: CASSLGLASDEQYF
J gene: TRBJ2-7; D gene: TRBD2; V gene: TRBV7-9; clone size: NA; CDR3 DNA: TGTTCCAGCAGCCCCACCGGGACTAGCGACGACGAGCAGTACTTC; CDR3 protein: CSSSPTGTSDDEQYF
J gene: TRBJ1-2; D gene: TRBD1; V gene: TRBV18; clone size: once; CDR3 DNA: TGTGCCAGCTCACCCGAGGGACAGGGCCGGTATGGCTACACCTTC; CDR3 protein: CASSPEGQGRYGYTF
J gene: TRBJ1-1; D gene: NA; V gene: TRBV5-1; clone size: NA; CDR3 DNA: TGCGCCAGCAGCGACTTTAACACTGAAGCTTTCTTT; CDR3 protein: CASSDFNTEAFF
J gene: TRBJ2-5; D gene: TRBD2; V gene: TRBV9; clone size: NA; CDR3 DNA: TGTGCCAGCAGCCTTAGCGGGCTCCACCAAGAGACCCAGTACTTC; CDR3 protein: CASSLSGLHQETQYF
J gene: TRBJ2-7; D gene: TRBD1; V gene: TRBV5-1; clone size: NA; CDR3 DNA: TGCGCCAGCAGCTTGGCCGGGACAGGTTATCGGGAGCAGTACTTC; CDR3 protein: CASSLAGTGYREQYF
J gene: TRBJ2-1; D gene: TRBD2; V gene: TRBV5-4; clone size: NA; CDR3 DNA: TGTGCCAGCAGGAGCGGGGGGGCGACGGGTGAGCAGTTCTTC; CDR3 protein: CASRSGGATGEQFF
J gene: TRBJ2-5; D gene: NA; V gene: TRBV2; clone size: NA; CDR3 DNA: TGTGCCAGCAGTGTCGAGGGGGAAGAGACCCAGTACTTC; CDR3 protein: CASSVEGEETQYF
J gene: TRBJ1-3; D gene: NA; V gene: TRBV7-9; clone size: NA; CDR3 DNA: TGTGCCAGCAGCGTCGGACAGTCGGGCGGAAACACCATATATTTT; CDR3 protein: CASSVGQSGGNTIYF
J gene: TRBJ2-5; D gene: NA; V gene: TRBV29-1; clone size: NA; CDR3 DNA: TGCAGCGTTGAACCCTCAGCGCGCCAAGAGACCCAGTACTTC; CDR3 protein: CSVEPSARQETQYF
J gene: TRBJ1-2; D gene: NA; V gene: TRBV6-1; clone size: NA; CDR3 DNA: TGTGCCAGCAGTCGTTATAAGGAGTATGGCTACATCTTC; CDR3 protein: CASSRYKEYGYIF
J gene: TRBJ1-3; D gene: TRBD1; V gene: TRBV7-2; clone size: NA; CDR3 DNA: TGTGCCAGCAGCCGAGGGGACAGGGGAAACACCATATATTTT; CDR3 protein: CASSRGDRGNTIYF
J gene: TRBJ1-1; D gene: TRBD1; V gene: TRBV10-2; clone size: once; CDR3 DNA: TGCGCCAGCACCCAGGGGGCGAACACTGAAGCTTTCTTT; CDR3 protein: CASTQGANTEAFF
J gene: TRBJ2-5; D gene: TRBD2; V gene: TRBV19; clone size: once; CDR3 DNA: TGTGCCACCAGACTAGCGGGGGGAGAGACCCAGTACTTC; CDR3 protein: CATRLAGGETQYF
J gene: TRBJ1-5; D gene: NA; V gene: TRBV27; clone size: NA; CDR3 DNA: TGTGCCAGCAGTTTATCCTGGGTCGGGCAGGGAAAGCATCAGCCCCAGCATTTT; CDR3 protein: CASSLSWVGQGKHQPQHF